A single sample is the source of the 3 T cell receptor beta chains below, sequenced in a study of cytomegalovirus exposure and HLA in healthy donors. The study ran its PCR with 60 Vbeta and 13 Jbeta primers. Libraries were prepared by immunoSEQ multiplex PCR; TCRdb keeps only in-frame clonotypes and omits some of them. This table holds around 140,000 clones, around nine tenths found once. Sequencing was done on a sample of PBMCs. The source is a woman between 25 and 40 years old in good health and CMV-seronegative.

The genes are TRBV6-1 and TRBJ1-5; TRBD1 matches 7 bases. There are 14 residues in the CDR3. Looked up from germline, CDR1 is MNHNS and CDR2 is SASEGT. V lost 6 bases, J lost 2 bases, and 4 bases stayed unmatched. CDR3 nucleotide sequence: TGTGCCAGCAGGGGACAGTCTCGCAATCAGCCCCAGCATTTT. Translating gives CASRGQSRNQPQHF.

The chain combines TRBV29-1 with TRBJ1-1; 8 nucleotides match TRBD1. This CDR3 region has 14 residues. CDR1 is SQVTM and CDR2 is ANQGSEA in the germline V gene. Trimming took 3 bases from V and 7 from J; bases not matched to a gene: 10. In DNA form, the CDR3 reads TGCAGCGTTGAGAGACAGGGGAAGTACGTTGAAGCTTTCTTT. This gives the protein CSVERQGKYVEAFF.

V usage is TRBV7-3 and J usage is TRBJ2-1, with D possibly TRBD1 on 6 matching bases. Germline V CDR1 and CDR2: SGHTA, FQGTGA. The V end lost 1 base, the J end lost 4 bases, and 14 bases lay between the germline ends. CDR3 length: 16 residues. The CDR3: CASSLSSWTEYNEQFF. CDR3 nucleotide sequence: TGTGCCAGCAGCTTAAGCTCCTGGACAGAGTACAATGAGCAGTTCTTC.